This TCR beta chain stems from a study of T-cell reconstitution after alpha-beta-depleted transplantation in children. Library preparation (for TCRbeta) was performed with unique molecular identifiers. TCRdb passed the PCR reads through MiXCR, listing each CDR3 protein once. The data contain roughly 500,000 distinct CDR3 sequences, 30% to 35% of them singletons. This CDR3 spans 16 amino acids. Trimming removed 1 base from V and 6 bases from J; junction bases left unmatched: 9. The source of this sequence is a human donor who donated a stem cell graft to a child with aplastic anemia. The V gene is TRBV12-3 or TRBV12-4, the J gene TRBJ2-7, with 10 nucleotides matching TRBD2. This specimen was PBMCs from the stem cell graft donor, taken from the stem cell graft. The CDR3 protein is CASSLGGSLAGAEQYF. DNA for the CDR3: TGTGCCAGCAGTTTAGGCGGTAGTCTAGCGGGAGCCGAGCAGTACTTC.